This TCR beta chain was captured by sequencing in a study of cytomegalovirus exposure and HLA in healthy donors. Findings and caveats of the study: Data from an earlier analysis indicated that most TCR beta V segments were productive either about 90% or about 30% of the time.

Primers: 60 Vbeta forward and 13 Jbeta reverse. Measured with immunoSEQ multiplex PCR; TCRdb has only the in-frame clones, and not every one. Of about 140,000 clones listed, approximately 67% are singletons. Concerning this clone itself: The antigen is not known.

CDR3 length equals 17 residues. Per germline, CDR1 MGHRA and CDR2 YSYEKL. Trimming shortened V by 2 bases and J by 0 bases, and 17 bases separated the two germline ends. The source of this sequence is a woman aged 60 to 75 in good health and CMV-seronegative. The source material was PBMCs. The chain recombines TRBV4-1 with TRBJ2-7, with a tentative D call TRBD1 (5 bases). This CDR3 reads CASSQFLGVISSYEQYF. For the CDR3, the DNA is TGCGCCAGCAGCCAATTCCTAGGGGTCATAAGCTCCTACGAGCAGTACTTC.